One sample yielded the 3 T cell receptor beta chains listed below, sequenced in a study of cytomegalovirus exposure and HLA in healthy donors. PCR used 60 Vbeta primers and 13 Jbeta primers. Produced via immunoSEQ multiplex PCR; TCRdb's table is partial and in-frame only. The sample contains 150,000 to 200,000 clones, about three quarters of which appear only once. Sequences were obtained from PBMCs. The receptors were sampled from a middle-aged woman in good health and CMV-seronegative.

This chain's CDR3 is CASSNTGSRARGYTF. In DNA, the CDR3 is TGCGCCAGCAGCAATACAGGGTCCCGGGCTAGAGGCTACACCTTC. This chain links TRBV5-1 with TRBJ1-2; D may be TRBD1 (6 bases). Trimming pared 4 bases from V and 8 bases from J, leaving 21 bases between. Germline-derived CDR1 and CDR2 are SGHRS and YFSETQ. This CDR3 is 15 amino acids long.

DNA of the CDR3: TGTGCCAGCAGCTTATTCGGGAGTATGGAATATGAGCAGTTCTTC. This sequence encodes CASSLFGSMEYEQFF. The chain combines TRBV7-9 with TRBJ2-1; the D gene is possibly TRBD2 (6 bases). This CDR3 spans 15 amino acids. The germline gives CDR1 SEHNR, CDR2 FQNEAQ (reference sequence). Trimming took 2 bases from V and 8 from J, leaving 16 bases between them.

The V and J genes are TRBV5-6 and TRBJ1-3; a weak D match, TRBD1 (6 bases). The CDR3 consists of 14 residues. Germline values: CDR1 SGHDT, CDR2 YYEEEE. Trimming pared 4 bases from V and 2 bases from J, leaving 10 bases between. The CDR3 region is CASSVRTAGNTIYF. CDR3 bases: TGTGCCAGCAGCGTAAGGACAGCTGGAAACACCATATATTTT. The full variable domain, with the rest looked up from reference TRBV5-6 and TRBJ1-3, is DAGVTQSPTHLIKTRGQQVTLRCSPKSGHDTVSWYQQALGQGPQFIFQYYEEEERQRGNFPDRFSGHQFPNYSSELNVNALLLGDSALYLCASSVRTAGNTIYFGEGSWLTVV.